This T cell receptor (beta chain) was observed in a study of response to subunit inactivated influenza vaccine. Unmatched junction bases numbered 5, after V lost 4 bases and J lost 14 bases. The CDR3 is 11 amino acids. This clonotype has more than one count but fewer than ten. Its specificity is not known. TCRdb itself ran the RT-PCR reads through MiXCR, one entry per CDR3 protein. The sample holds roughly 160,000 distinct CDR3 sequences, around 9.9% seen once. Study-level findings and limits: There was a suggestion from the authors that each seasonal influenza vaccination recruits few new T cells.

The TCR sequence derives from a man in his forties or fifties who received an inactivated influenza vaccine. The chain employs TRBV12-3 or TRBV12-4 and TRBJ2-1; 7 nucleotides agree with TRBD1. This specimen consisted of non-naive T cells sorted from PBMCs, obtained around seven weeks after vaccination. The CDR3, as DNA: TGTGCCAGCAGTTCAGGGACAGTAGAGTTCTTC. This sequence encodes CASSSGTVEFF.